The rows below give T cell receptor beta chains drawn from one sample of a study of blood T cell repertoires in COVID-19. Assay: immunoSEQ multiplex PCR; the TCRdb copy retains only in-frame clones and omits some. Counted here are about 120,000 clones, 70% to 90% occurring once; the ten biggest clones make up roughly 7.6%. Specimen: peripheral blood. These receptors all stem from a man aged 50 to 60 with acute or convalescent COVID-19. The CDR3 runs from the conserved cysteine through the conserved F or W. Fields, in order: D gene, V gene, CDR3 length, clone size, J gene, CDR3 DNA, CDR3 protein. D genes are given only for firm matches. Clone size, where shown, is once, few, many, or a class for clones that have expanded.

>TRBD2|TRBV6-6|15|-|TRBJ2-5
TGTGCCAGCAGGCAACTAGCGGGAGGCCAAGAGACCCAGTACTTC
CASRQLAGGQETQYF
>TRBD2|TRBV5-1|17|-|TRBJ2-1
TGCGCCAGCGGCCCCGGACTAGCGGGAGGGTTCTACAATGAGCAGTTCTTC
CASGPGLAGGFYNEQFF
>-|TRBV5-4|14|-|TRBJ2-2
TGTGCCAGCAGCCTACTACAGAACACCGGGGAGCTGTTTTTT
CASSLLQNTGELFF
>TRBD2|TRBV24-1|16|-|TRBJ2-1
TGTGCCACCAGTGATGCCACTAGCGGTCTCTACAATGAGCAGTTCTTC
CATSDATSGLYNEQFF
>TRBD2|TRBV4-3|19|-|TRBJ2-3
TGCGCCCGCGGAGCCCGGACTAGCGGGGGCCCCGCAAACACAGATACGCAGTATTTT
CARGARTSGGPANTDTQYF
>TRBD1|TRBV2|15|once|TRBJ1-5
TGTGCCAGCACCGCGCGACAGGGAGTAAATCAGCCCCAGCATTTT
CASTARQGVNQPQHF
>TRBD1|TRBV29-1|13|-|TRBJ1-1
TGCAGCGTCCTTCAGGGGGCGAGCACTGAAGCTTTCTTT
CSVLQGASTEAFF
>TRBD1|TRBV2|16|many|TRBJ1-6
TGTGCCAGCAGTCAAAGGGGGCAGGGGAAGAATTCACCCCTCCACTTT
CASSQRGQGKNSPLHF
>-|TRBV12-3/TRBV12-4|13|-|TRBJ1-5
TGTGCCAGCAGTCCGACGGGTTTTCAGCCCCAGCATTTT
CASSPTGFQPQHF
>-|TRBV4-2|19|-|TRBJ2-4
TGTGCCAGCAGCCAAGGGGGGCTAGCGGAGTTCCTAGCCAAAAACATTCAGTACTTC
CASSQGGLAEFLAKNIQYF
>-|TRBV1|20|-|TRBJ2-1
TGCACCAGCAGCCAGTATTGGCCTCCGAGGGAAGGGCGCATCTGCAATGAGCAGTTCTTC
CTSSQYWPPREGRICNEQFF
>TRBD1|TRBV11-3|17|-|TRBJ1-1
TGTGCCAGCAGCTCTGGACAGGGAAGTGGGTTCGGCACTGAAGCTTTCTTT
CASSSGQGSGFGTEAFF
>TRBD1|TRBV3-1/TRBV3-2|15|once|TRBJ1-2
TGTGCCAGCAGCCAAGAGGGACAGGGTAGCTACGGCTACACCTTC
CASSQEGQGSYGYTF
>TRBD1|TRBV2|15|-|TRBJ1-6
TGTGCCAGCAGGGGGACAGGATCTTCTAATTCACCCCTCCACTTT
CASRGTGSSNSPLHF
>-|TRBV5-4|17|-|TRBJ2-3
TGTGCCAGCAGCTTGGTAGCCGGGGGAGGAAGCACAGATACGCAGTATTTT
CASSLVAGGGSTDTQYF
>TRBD1|TRBV3-1/TRBV3-2|16|-|TRBJ2-2
TGTGCCAGCAGCCGTACAGGGGTCCAATCCACCGGGGAGCTGTTTTTT
CASSRTGVQSTGELFF
>-|TRBV30|11|-|TRBJ2-2
TGTGCCTGGACAAACACCGGGGAGCTGTTTTTT
CAWTNTGELFF
>TRBD1|TRBV19|15|-|TRBJ2-3
TGTGCCAGTAGTATAGAAGGGGGCGGCGCAGATACGCAGTATTTT
CASSIEGGGADTQYF
>-|TRBV11-3|14|-|TRBJ2-7
TGTGCCAGCACCCTCCTGCGAGGACAGTACGAGCAGTACTTC
CASTLLRGQYEQYF
>TRBD1|TRBV11-3|17|-|TRBJ2-3
TGTGCCAGCAGCTTAGACCACCGGACAGGGAAATCAGATACGCAGTATTTT
CASSLDHRTGKSDTQYF
>-|TRBV4-1|20|-|TRBJ1-1
TGCGCCAGCAGCCAAGACCGGAGTTGGGTGGGGGCGAGTTCGGACACTGAAGCTTTCTTT
CASSQDRSWVGASSDTEAFF
>TRBD1|TRBV7-9|14|-|TRBJ1-4
TGTGCCAGCAGCCGTGGGACAGGCGTTGAAAAACTGTTTTTT
CASSRGTGVEKLFF
>-|TRBV19|15|-|TRBJ2-7
TGTGCCAGTAGTATATCTGGGGCGGAGGGGTACGAGCAGTACTTC
CASSISGAEGYEQYF
>-|TRBV2|13|-|TRBJ2-7
TGTGCCAGCAGCCCCCGGAGGCGGGACGAGCAGTACTTC
CASSPRRRDEQYF
>-|TRBV19|14|-|TRBJ1-5
TGTGCCAGTACGGTCGACTTCAGGGATCAGCCCCAGCATTTT
CASTVDFRDQPQHF
>TRBD2|TRBV6-5|15|-|TRBJ2-1
TGTGCCAGCAGTCCCATAGCGGGAGGATACAATGAGCAGTTCTTC
CASSPIAGGYNEQFF
>-|TRBV19|13|-|TRBJ1-6
TGTGCCAGTAGTGTTGCAGGGAATTCACCCCTCCACTTT
CASSVAGNSPLHF
>-|TRBV5-1|15|-|TRBJ2-3
TGCGCCAGCAGCCCAGGGGCCTTCACGACAGATACGCAGTATTTT
CASSPGAFTTDTQYF
>-|TRBV2|14|-|TRBJ1-6
TGTGCCAGCGCCACGAGGCCCGCAAATTCACCCCTCCACTTT
CASATRPANSPLHF
>TRBD1|TRBV6-2/TRBV6-3|17|-|TRBJ2-7
TGTGCCAGCAGTAAGAAATACCGGGACAGGACCTTCTACGAGCAGTACTTC
CASSKKYRDRTFYEQYF
>-|TRBV10-3|12|-|TRBJ2-3
TGTGCCATCAGTGAGGGAGGAGATACGCAGTATTTT
CAISEGGDTQYF
>TRBD2|TRBV29-1|12|-|TRBJ2-3
TGCAGCGTTGAACGGAGTGACGGGACTATCTATTTT
CSVERSDGTIYF
>TRBD1|TRBV5-4|14|-|TRBJ1-2
TGTGCCAGCAGCCCAGGGGGCCCTAACTATGGCTACACCTTC
CASSPGGPNYGYTF
>TRBD1|TRBV14|13|-|TRBJ2-7
TGTGCCAGCAGCCTCGGGACAGTTTACGAGCAGTACTTC
CASSLGTVYEQYF
>-|TRBV6-5|15|-|TRBJ1-1
TGTGCCAGCAGTACTCGGGGGGTTTGGAACACTGAAGCTTTCTTT
CASSTRGVWNTEAFF
>TRBD1|TRBV3-1/TRBV3-2|15|-|TRBJ1-3
TGTGCCAGCAGCCAAGAGGGACAGGGGCGAAACACCATATATTTT
CASSQEGQGRNTIYF
>TRBD2|TRBV14|17|-|TRBJ2-1
TGTGCCAGCAGCCAAGATGGGACTAGCTTTGGTCACAATGAGCAGTTCTTC
CASSQDGTSFGHNEQFF
>TRBD1|TRBV19|15|-|TRBJ2-3
TGTGCCAGTAGTCCGGGGACAGTTAGCACAGATACGCAGTATTTT
CASSPGTVSTDTQYF
>-|TRBV7-2|14|few|TRBJ2-7
TGTGCCAGCAGCTTGGACTTTGGGGCCTACGAGCAGTACTTC
CASSLDFGAYEQYF
>TRBD2|TRBV5-1|16|-|TRBJ2-3
TGCGCCAGCACCCATGGCCCGCTAGCGGGAGCTGATACGCAGTATTTT
CASTHGPLAGADTQYF
>-|TRBV7-6|16|-|TRBJ2-1
TGTGCCAGCAGCTTAGCGCAGACTGAGCGGTACAATGAGCAGTTCTTC
CASSLAQTERYNEQFF
>-|TRBV28|18|-|TRBJ1-1
TGTGCCAGCAGCAATTATAGAGGATCCTCTCGGTTGAACACTGAAGCTTTCTTT
CASSNYRGSSRLNTEAFF
>-|TRBV5-1|15|few|TRBJ2-2
TGCGCCAGCAGCTTGAAAGGGACTTATATGGGGGAGCTGTTTTTT
CASSLKGTYMGELFF
>TRBD2|TRBV7-9|18|-|TRBJ2-1
TGTGCCAGCAGCTTAACCCGTGGGACTAGCGTCTCCTACAATGAGCAGTTCTTC
CASSLTRGTSVSYNEQFF
>-|TRBV4-1|15|-|TRBJ1-4
TGCGCCAGCAGCCAAGATCGGGGGGGAGGCGGAAAACTGTTTTTT
CASSQDRGGGGKLFF
>-|TRBV19|18|-|TRBJ2-4
TGTGCCAGTAGTCCCCGGACTTCCAGTTCACTAGCCAAAAACATTCAGTACTTC
CASSPRTSSSLAKNIQYF
>TRBD1|TRBV6-5|15|-|TRBJ1-1
TGTGCCAGCAGTTACTCGACAGGGGTGGGGACTGAAGCTTTCTTT
CASSYSTGVGTEAFF
>-|TRBV4-3|15|-|TRBJ1-2
TGCGCCAGCAGCCAAGATTTCCGGGGGGCCGGAGGCTACACCTTC
CASSQDFRGAGGYTF
>TRBD1|TRBV4-3|18|-|TRBJ2-1
TGCGCCAGCAGCCTAATTCTGGACAGGGGTAGGTCCTACAATGAGCAGTTCTTC
CASSLILDRGRSYNEQFF
>TRBD1|TRBV20-1|13|-|TRBJ2-7
TGCAGTGCTAGTCCGGGACAGGGCTACGAGCAGTACTTC
CSASPGQGYEQYF
>TRBD1|TRBV6-2/TRBV6-3|13|-|TRBJ1-1
TGTGCCAGCAGTTGGACAGGCAACACTGAAGCTTTCTTT
CASSWTGNTEAFF
>-|TRBV5-4|14|-|TRBJ1-1
TGTGCCAGCAGGGAAACAGGGTTGAACACTGAAGCTTTCTTT
CASRETGLNTEAFF
>-|TRBV6-5|14|-|TRBJ1-6
TGTGCCAGCAGTCGGACAGTGTTGGATTCACCCCTCCACTTT
CASSRTVLDSPLHF
>TRBD1|TRBV18|17|-|TRBJ1-1
TGTGCCAGCTCACCATCTCGGACAGGGGGCTGGAACACTGAAGCTTTCTTT
CASSPSRTGGWNTEAFF
>-|TRBV9|14|once|TRBJ1-2
TGTGCCAGATCGATAAAGGGAGATAACTATGGCTACACCTTC
CARSIKGDNYGYTF
>-|TRBV6-6|16|-|TRBJ1-2
TGTGCCAGCAGTTACTCGATGAGCGGCGGCGACTATGGCTACACCTTC
CASSYSMSGGDYGYTF
>TRBD1|TRBV6-2/TRBV6-3|16|-|TRBJ2-7
TGTGCCAGCAGTTACCCCGGACAGGGGCTCCCCTACGAGCAGTACTTC
CASSYPGQGLPYEQYF
>TRBD1|TRBV5-4|15|-|TRBJ2-1
TGTGCCAGCAGCCGCGAGGGGGCGCGCCGGAATGAGCAGTTCTTC
CASSREGARRNEQFF
>-|TRBV3-1/TRBV3-2|15|-|TRBJ1-1
TGTGCCAGCAGCCAAGGGGAGGGGGGGAACACTGAAGCTTTCTTT
CASSQGEGGNTEAFF
>TRBD2|TRBV5-4|14|-|TRBJ2-3
TGTGCCAGCAGCTTGGACCCTGGCGGGAGGACGCAGTATTTT
CASSLDPGGRTQYF